This T cell receptor (beta chain) was recovered during a study of STAT5B mutations in CD4+ large granular lymphocyte leukemia. This clone was observed once. Original processing notes: The detection floor for productive clonotype frequency was 2.59 x 10-5. This table comes from immunoSEQ multiplex PCR, and its TCRdb copy is limited to in-frame clones, with some not included. V, J and clone size are taken as reported in that table, and D and trimming were inferred from the DNA itself. The sample gives about 38,000 clones, approximately 85% of which show up once; more than 0.9% is in the top ten. The material sequenced was CD4+ T cells from blood buffy coats. The receptor's source is a human donor in good health.

CDR3 residues: CASSENSNQPQHF. The CDR3 DNA is TGTGCCAGCAGCGAAAATAGCAATCAGCCCCAGCATTTT. The rearrangement uses TRBV7-2 and TRBJ1-5, with no clear D. The V gene's germline CDR1 is SGHTA and CDR2 FQGNSA. V lost 5 bases and J lost 0, with 5 bases in between. The CDR3 loop spans 13 amino acids.